This T cell receptor (beta chain) came from a study of cytomegalovirus exposure and HLA in healthy donors. The V gene's germline CDR1 is MGHRA and CDR2 YSYEKL. This CDR3 has 14 amino acids. Trimming shortened V by 4 bases and J by 2 bases, and 11 bases separated the two germline ends. The PCR employed 60 Vbeta primers together with 13 Jbeta primers. Sequencing used immunoSEQ multiplex PCR; TCRdb keeps in-frame clones, though not all of them. Among 100,000 or so clones listed, about 73% were seen once. The TCR originated in a woman aged 40-49 years in good health and CMV-seropositive. Sequenced material: PBMCs. This chain connects TRBV4-1 to TRBJ1-1; D is ambiguous. The CDR3 DNA reads TGCGCCAGCAGCCGATCCCCAGTAAACACTGAAGCTTTCTTT. It yields the protein CASSRSPVNTEAFF.